A single sample gave rise to the 16 T cell receptor beta chains below, sequenced in a study of T-cell reconstitution after alpha-beta-depleted transplantation in children. TCRbeta library preparation incorporated unique molecular identifiers. TCRdb reprocessed the PCR reads with MiXCR, giving one entry per CDR3 protein. Of about 600,000 distinct CDR3 sequences in the sample, roughly 13% were seen once. This specimen was PBMCs, mostly from graft donor cells, taken 360 days after TCRalphabeta/CD19-depleted stem cell transplant. These receptors were collected from a male patient younger than 18 who had a stem cell transplant for acute myeloid leukemia, so the T cells may come from the graft donor.

This clonotype appeared a few times. The chain employs TRBV4-3 and TRBJ2-7; 10 bases match TRBD2. Germline lookup yields CDR1 LGHNA and CDR2 YSLEER. The V segment lost 0 bases and the J segment 2 bases; nucleotides outside the gene matches: 13. The CDR3 has 19 residues. This CDR3 is CASSQDFWGPSGSPYEQYF. The CDR3 nucleotides are TGCGCCAGCAGCCAAGACTTTTGGGGGCCTAGCGGGAGTCCCTACGAGCAGTACTTC.

This clonotype was seen a few times. The chain combines TRBV28 with TRBJ2-3, with TRBD2 identical over 13 bases. V shed 1 base and J 2 bases; nucleotides not matched to a gene: 3. The CDR3 loop spans 17 amino acids. Germline CDR1 MDHEN, CDR2 SYDVKM. The CDR3 nucleotides read TGTGCCAGCAGTTTATCTGGGACTAGCGGGGACACAGATACGCAGTATTTT. Translating it yields CASSLSGTSGDTDTQYF.

The chain carries TRBV5-1 and TRBJ1-1, with 7 positions matching TRBD1. CDR3 length: 15 amino acids. V shed 4 bases, J shed 0 bases, and the junction held 6 bases outside the gene matches. Germline V lookup: CDR1 SGHRS, CDR2 YFSETQ. The CDR3 region is CASSPGTELNTEAFF. In DNA, the CDR3 is TGCGCCAGCAGCCCGGGGACAGAATTGAACACTGAAGCTTTCTTT. Filled out from reference TRBV5-1 and TRBJ1-1, the complete variable domain reads KAGVTQTPRYLIKTRGQQVTLSCSPISGHRSVSWYQQTPGQGLQFLFEYFSETQRNKGNFPGRFSGRQFSNSRSEMNVSTLELGDSALYLCASSPGTELNTEAFFGQGTRLTVV.

This clonotype came up once. V usage is TRBV18 and J usage is TRBJ1-1; 7 positions agree with TRBD1. V gave up 2 bases and J gave up 5 bases; unmatched junction bases: 8. Looked up from germline, CDR1 is KGHSH and CDR2 is LQKENI. The CDR3 is made up of 15 amino acids. The CDR3 loop reads CASSPRRGRDTEAFF. CDR3 sequence (DNA): TGTGCCAGCTCACCAAGGAGGGGGCGAGATACTGAAGCTTTCTTT.

There are a few counts of this clonotype. The rearrangement joins TRBV30 to TRBJ2-7, with 7 positions matching TRBD2. The germline V gene has CDR1 GTSNPN and CDR2 SVGIG (reference sequence). The CDR3 is 12 amino acids. Trimming cost V 5 bases and J 3 bases; bases outside gene matches: 4. CDR3 sequence reads: CAWASGGYEQYF. In DNA, the CDR3 is TGTGCCTGGGCTAGCGGAGGCTACGAGCAGTACTTC.

The rearrangement links TRBV4-3 to TRBJ2-7; 7 positions match TRBD2. V trimming: 2 bases; J trimming: 5 bases; junction bases outside the gene matches: 9. Germline CDR1 reads LGHNA; CDR2 reads YSLEER. The CDR3 runs to 15 residues. CDR3 nucleotide sequence: TGCGCCAGCAGCCAATTGCTCGCGGGAGTCAACGAGCAGTACTTC. Its protein is CASSQLLAGVNEQYF.

This clonotype turned up a few times. J is TRBJ2-3 and V is TRBV20-1; the D gene is possibly TRBD2 (6 bases). Per germline, CDR1 DFQATT and CDR2 SNEGSKA (reference sequence). V was pared by 0 bases and J by 11 bases, with 24 bases between. The CDR3 extends over 16 amino acids. As DNA, the CDR3 is TGCAGTGCTAGAGATTTTTACGGAAACGTGGTGGGGGGGCAGTATTTT. Translated: CSARDFYGNVVGGQYF.

This clonotype was seen a handful of times. The genes are TRBV4-3 and TRBJ1-4; D is uncertain. The CDR3 is made up of 14 amino acids. Germline CDR1 and CDR2: LGHNA and YSLEER. V lost 1 base to trimming and J lost 4 bases, with 7 bases between them. CDR3 DNA sequence: TGCGCCAGCAGCCAAGCGGCTTATAATGAAAAACTGTTTTTT. It specifies CASSQAAYNEKLFF.

This clonotype appeared many times. The chain uses TRBV12-3 or TRBV12-4 and TRBJ2-7; D remains ambiguous. The length of the CDR3 is 13 residues. V was pared by 4 bases and J by 3 bases, with 10 bases between. The CDR3, as DNA: TGTGCCAGCAGTTGGGCAGGAGTCTACGAGCAGTACTTC. This encodes CASSWAGVYEQYF.

This clonotype was detected a few times. A clone one base away is much larger, so this may be a read error. V usage is TRBV20-1 and J usage is TRBJ2-5; D perhaps matches TRBD1 (5 bases). Germline CDR1 DFQATT, CDR2 SNEGSKA (reference sequence). The CDR3 sequence is 11 residues long. V was pared by 4 bases and J by 5 bases, with 8 bases between. In DNA form, the CDR3 reads TGCAGTGCTACAGGGCTGGAGACCCAGTACTTC. Protein product: CSATGLETQYF.

V and J are TRBV7-3 and TRBJ2-3; perhaps TRBD1 as D (6 bases). Trimming removed 8 bases from V and 1 base from J, with 16 bases in between. Germline V CDR1 and CDR2: SGHTA, FQGTGA. This CDR3 has 15 amino acids. Here the CDR3 DNA reads TGTGCCAGCTCCCTGGCAGGGGCCGGCACAGATACGCAGTATTTT. This sequence encodes CASSLAGAGTDTQYF. Using reference TRBV7-3 and TRBJ2-3 for the parts outside the CDR3, the full variable domain is GAGVSQTPSNKVTEKGKYVELRCDPISGHTALYWYRQSLGQGPEFLIYFQGTGAADDSGLPNDRFFAVRPEGSVSTLKIQRTERGDSAVYLCASSLAGAGTDTQYFGPGTRLTVL.

CDR3 sequence (DNA): TGTGCCAGCAGCTTGCTACAGGGGGCTGGTAGCAATCAGCCCCAGCATTTT. It codes for CASSLLQGAGSNQPQHF. V is TRBV5-6 and J is TRBJ1-5, with 9 bases fitting TRBD1. V shed 1 base, J shed 0 bases, and the junction held 5 bases outside the gene matches. The germline V gene encodes CDR1 SGHDT and CDR2 YYEEEE. The CDR3 covers 17 residues.

This clonotype was picked up many times. The chain carries TRBV7-9 and TRBJ2-1; D ambiguous. The CDR3 totals 12 residues. Germline V CDR1 and CDR2: SEHNR, FQNEAQ (reference sequence). V was cut by 0 bases and J by 7 bases, with 4 bases left in between. CDR3 protein: CASSLASNEQFF. In DNA form, the CDR3 reads TGTGCCAGCAGCTTAGCGTCAAATGAGCAGTTCTTC.

V and J are TRBV6-2 or TRBV6-3 and TRBJ2-3; D possibly matches TRBD1 or TRBD2 (5 bases each). This CDR3 comprises 13 residues. Trimming stripped 7 bases from V and 2 bases from J, with 10 bases between. Germline values: CDR1 MNHEY, CDR2 SVGEGT. CDR3 sequence: CASNRDLTDTQYF. Written as DNA, the CDR3 is TGTGCCAGCAACCGGGACCTCACAGATACGCAGTATTTT.

This clonotype was found many times. The genes are TRBV3-1 and TRBJ1-6; 8 bases map to TRBD1. This CDR3 is 16 amino acids long. CDR1 is LGHDT, CDR2 YNNKEL, per germline (reference sequence). Losses at the gene ends were 5 bases for V and 0 bases for J; bases not matched to a gene: 3. CDR3 sequence: CASSRTGSSYNSPLHF. CDR3 DNA: TGTGCCAGCAGCAGGACAGGGAGCTCCTATAATTCACCCCTCCACTTT.

V is TRBV21-1 and J is TRBJ2-5; the table's D call, TRBD2, was not checked against the DNA. TRBV21-1 corresponds to a pseudogene. The length of the CDR3 is 18 residues. The CDR3 loop reads CASSKVKASGGRQETQYF. CDR3 DNA: TGTGCCAGCAGCAAAGTTAAGGCTAGCGGAGGAAGGCAGGAGACCCAGTACTTC.